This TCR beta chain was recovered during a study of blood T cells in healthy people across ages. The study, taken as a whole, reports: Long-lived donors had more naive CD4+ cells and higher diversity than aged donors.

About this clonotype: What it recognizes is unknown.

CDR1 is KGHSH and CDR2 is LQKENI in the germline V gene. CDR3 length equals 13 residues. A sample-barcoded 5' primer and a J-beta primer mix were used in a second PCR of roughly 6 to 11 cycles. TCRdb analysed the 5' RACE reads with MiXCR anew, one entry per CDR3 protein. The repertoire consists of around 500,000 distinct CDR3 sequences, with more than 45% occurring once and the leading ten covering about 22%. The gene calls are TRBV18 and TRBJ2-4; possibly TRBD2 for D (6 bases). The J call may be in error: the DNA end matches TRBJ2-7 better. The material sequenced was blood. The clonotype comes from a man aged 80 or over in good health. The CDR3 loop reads CASSGLQSYEQYF. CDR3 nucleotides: TGTGCCAGCTCAGGACTACAATCATACGAGCAGTACTTC.